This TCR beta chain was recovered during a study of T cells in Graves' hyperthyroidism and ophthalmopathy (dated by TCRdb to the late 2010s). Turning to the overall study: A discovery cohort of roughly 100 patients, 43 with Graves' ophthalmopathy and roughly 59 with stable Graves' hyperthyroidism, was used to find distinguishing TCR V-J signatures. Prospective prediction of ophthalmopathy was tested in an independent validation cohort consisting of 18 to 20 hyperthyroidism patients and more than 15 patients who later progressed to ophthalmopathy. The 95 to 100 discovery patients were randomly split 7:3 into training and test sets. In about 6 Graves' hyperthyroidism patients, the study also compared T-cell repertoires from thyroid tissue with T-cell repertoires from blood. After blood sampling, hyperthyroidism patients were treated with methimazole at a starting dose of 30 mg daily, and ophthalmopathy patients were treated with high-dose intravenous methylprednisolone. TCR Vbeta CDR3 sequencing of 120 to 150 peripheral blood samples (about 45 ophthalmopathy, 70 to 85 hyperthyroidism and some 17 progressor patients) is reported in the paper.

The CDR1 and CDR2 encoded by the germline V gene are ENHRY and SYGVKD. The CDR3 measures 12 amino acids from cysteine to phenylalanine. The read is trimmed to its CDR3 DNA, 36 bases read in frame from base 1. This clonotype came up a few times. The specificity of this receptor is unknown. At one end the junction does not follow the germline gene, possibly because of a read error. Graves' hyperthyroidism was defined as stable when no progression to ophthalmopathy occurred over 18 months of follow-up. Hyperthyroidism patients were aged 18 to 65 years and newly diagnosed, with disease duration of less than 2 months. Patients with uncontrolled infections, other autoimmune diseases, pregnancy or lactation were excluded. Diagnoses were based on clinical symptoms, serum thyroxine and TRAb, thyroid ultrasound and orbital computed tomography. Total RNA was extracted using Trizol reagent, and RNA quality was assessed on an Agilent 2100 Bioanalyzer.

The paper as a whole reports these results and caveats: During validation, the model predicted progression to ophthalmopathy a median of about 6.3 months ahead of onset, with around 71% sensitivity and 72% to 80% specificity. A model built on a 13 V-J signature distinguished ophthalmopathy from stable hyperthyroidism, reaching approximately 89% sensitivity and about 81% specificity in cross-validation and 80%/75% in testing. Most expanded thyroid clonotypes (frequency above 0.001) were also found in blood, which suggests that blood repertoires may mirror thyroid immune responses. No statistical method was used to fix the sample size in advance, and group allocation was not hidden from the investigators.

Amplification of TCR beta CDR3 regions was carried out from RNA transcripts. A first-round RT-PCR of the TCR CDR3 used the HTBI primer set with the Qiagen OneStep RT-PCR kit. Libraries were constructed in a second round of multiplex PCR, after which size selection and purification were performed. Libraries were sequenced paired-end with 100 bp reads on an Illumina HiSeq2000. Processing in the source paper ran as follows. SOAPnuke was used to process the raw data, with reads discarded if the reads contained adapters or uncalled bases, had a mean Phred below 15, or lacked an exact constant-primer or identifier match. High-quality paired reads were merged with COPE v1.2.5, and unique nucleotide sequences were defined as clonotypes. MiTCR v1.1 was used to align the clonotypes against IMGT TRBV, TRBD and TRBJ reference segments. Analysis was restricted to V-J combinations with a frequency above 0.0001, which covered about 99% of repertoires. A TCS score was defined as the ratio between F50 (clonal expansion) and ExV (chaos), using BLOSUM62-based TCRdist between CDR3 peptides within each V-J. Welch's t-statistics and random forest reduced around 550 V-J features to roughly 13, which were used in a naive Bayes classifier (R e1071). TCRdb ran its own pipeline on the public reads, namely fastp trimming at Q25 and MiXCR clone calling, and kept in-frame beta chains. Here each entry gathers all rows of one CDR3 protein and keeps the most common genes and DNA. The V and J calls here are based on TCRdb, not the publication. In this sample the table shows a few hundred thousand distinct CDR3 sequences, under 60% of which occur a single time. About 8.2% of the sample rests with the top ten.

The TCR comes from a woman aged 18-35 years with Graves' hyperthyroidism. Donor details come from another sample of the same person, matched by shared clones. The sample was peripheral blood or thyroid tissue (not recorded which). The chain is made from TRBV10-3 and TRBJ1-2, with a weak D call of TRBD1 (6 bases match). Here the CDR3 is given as CASSYSGGGYTF. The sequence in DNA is TGTGCCAGCAGTTACTCCGGGGGCGGCTACACCTTC.